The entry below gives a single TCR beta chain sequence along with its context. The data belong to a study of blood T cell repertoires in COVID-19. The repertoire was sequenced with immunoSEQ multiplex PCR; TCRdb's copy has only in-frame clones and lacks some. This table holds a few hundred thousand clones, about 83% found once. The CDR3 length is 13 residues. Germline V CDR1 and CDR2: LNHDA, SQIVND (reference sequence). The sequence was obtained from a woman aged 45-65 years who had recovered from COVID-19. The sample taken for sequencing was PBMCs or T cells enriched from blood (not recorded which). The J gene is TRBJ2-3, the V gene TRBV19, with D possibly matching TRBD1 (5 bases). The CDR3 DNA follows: TGTGTCGTCCCCCAGGGAAGGGCAGATACGCAGTATTTT. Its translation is CVVPQGRADTQYF.